This passage covers 12 T cell receptor beta chains from one sample sequenced in a study of blood T cell repertoires in COVID-19. Produced via immunoSEQ multiplex PCR; TCRdb's table is partial and in-frame only. This sample has about 140,000 clones, with about 87% found just once. Input material: PBMCs or T cells enriched from blood (not recorded which). The receptors come from a man in his 60s who had recovered from COVID-19.

V usage is TRBV3-1 (or the pseudogene TRBV3-2) and J usage is TRBJ2-1; 7 bases line up with TRBD1. This CDR3 is 16 amino acids long. Trimming took 2 bases from V and 0 from J; bases not matched to a gene: 4. Germline V gives CDR1 LGHDT, CDR2 YNNKEL (reference sequence). The CDR3 DNA reads TGTGCCAGCAGCCAATTAAGGGGGCCCTCCTACAATGAGCAGTTCTTC. Its protein product is CASSQLRGPSYNEQFF.

This chain connects TRBV13 to TRBJ2-6; D is perhaps TRBD1 (5 bases). Trimming left V 5 bases short and J 1 base short, with 24 bases between. This CDR3 has 20 residues. In germline, CDR1 is PRHDT, CDR2 FYEKMQ (reference sequence). This CDR3 reads CASSQYFRERSRSGANVLTF. DNA for the CDR3: TGTGCCAGCAGCCAATACTTCAGGGAAAGGAGCCGTTCTGGGGCCAACGTCCTGACTTTC.

This chain joins TRBV6-5 and TRBJ2-7; D perhaps matches TRBD1 (5 bases). Trimming shortened V by 8 bases and J by 5 bases, and 13 bases separated the two germline ends. CDR1 is MNHEY and CDR2 is SVGAGI in the germline V gene. The CDR3 runs to 12 residues. The CDR3 region has the DNA TGTGCCAGCGGGTGGGGCTCGGACGAGCAGTACTTC. This translates into CASGWGSDEQYF.

V and J are TRBV10-1 and TRBJ1-6; unclear D gene. The CDR3 consists of 14 residues. V was cut by 3 bases and J by 7 bases, with 10 bases left in between. CDR1 and CDR2 (germline): WNHNN, SYGVQD (reference sequence). CDR3 DNA: TGCGCCAGCAGTGATTCTCCGGTAAATTCACCCCTCCACTTT. Amino acid sequence: CASSDSPVNSPLHF.

The CDR3 DNA is TGCGCCAGCAGCCAGGCGGGACTTAAAGATGAAAAACTGTTTTTT. It translates to CASSQAGLKDEKLFF. The V call is TRBV4-1, the J call TRBJ1-4; a possible D gene is TRBD1 (5 bases). The CDR3 sequence is 15 residues long. Germline V CDR1 and CDR2: MGHRA, YSYEKL. Trimming cost V 3 bases and J 6 bases, with 14 bases left between them.

This clone was found once. The chain recombines TRBV27 with TRBJ2-7; weak D call: TRBD2 (5 bases). The germline V gene has CDR1 MNHEY and CDR2 SMNVEV (reference sequence). The CDR3 is 13 residues long. Trimming left V 5 bases short and J 7 bases short, with 15 bases between. CDR3 DNA: TGTGCCAGCAGTGCGGGCGGCATTACGGAGCAGTACTTC. Protein: CASSAGGITEQYF.

The V call is TRBV27, the J call TRBJ1-2, with D unresolved. CDR3 length: 14 amino acids. Trimming removed 6 bases at V and 8 bases at J, with 19 bases between. In germline, CDR1 is MNHEY, CDR2 SMNVEV (reference sequence). Written as DNA, the CDR3 is TGTGCCAGCAGCCCCCGTACCCCCGGGAGGGGCTACACCTTC. It encodes CASSPRTPGRGYTF.

The CDR3 DNA is TGTGCCAGCGTCCAATGGGACAGGGTCTACGAGCAGTACTTC. Amino acid sequence: CASVQWDRVYEQYF. The chain couples TRBV5-6 to TRBJ2-7; 9 nucleotides line up with TRBD1. The germline gives CDR1 SGHDT, CDR2 YYEEEE. V trimming: 7 bases; J trimming: 3 bases; junction bases outside the gene matches: 8. This CDR3 contains 14 residues.

The chain employs TRBV2 and TRBJ1-5; D perhaps matches TRBD1 (5 bases). The CDR3 covers 15 residues. With 2 bases removed from V and 2 bases from J, the gap between germline ends came to 10 bases. Looked up from germline, CDR1 is SNHLY and CDR2 is FYNNEI. DNA of the CDR3: TGTGCCAGCAGTGAAAGGATGGGGCGCAATCAGCCCCAGCATTTT. Translation: CASSERMGRNQPQHF.

This chain uses TRBV5-1 with TRBJ2-1; 7 bases are a match to TRBD1. J lost 4 bases, V lost 0 bases, and 4 bases had no gene match. CDR3 length: 15 amino acids. Germline CDR1 reads SGHRS; CDR2 reads YFSETQ. The CDR3 here is CASSLAQGEYNEQFF. Written as DNA, the CDR3 is TGCGCCAGCAGCTTGGCCCAGGGGGAATACAATGAGCAGTTCTTC.

This sequence joins TRBV10-3 and TRBJ2-2; 12 bases are a match to TRBD2. Germline CDR1 ENHRY, CDR2 SYGVKD. The ends lost 10 bases at V and 4 bases at J; junction bases unmatched: 19. The CDR3 contains 19 residues. This chain's CDR3 is CATDRTTSGRPLGTGELFF. In nucleotides, the CDR3 is TGTGCCACCGACCGGACGACTAGCGGGAGACCTCTGGGCACCGGGGAGCTGTTTTTT.

The chain joins TRBV2 to TRBJ1-2; perhaps TRBD1 as D (5 bases). This CDR3 comprises 13 residues. Trimming pared 6 bases from V and 2 bases from J, leaving 10 bases between. Germline CDR1 is SNHLY and CDR2 is FYNNEI. The CDR3 sequence is CASSSDRNYGYTF. The CDR3 DNA reads as TGTGCCAGCAGCTCCGACAGAAACTATGGCTACACCTTC. Complete variable domain (other parts from reference TRBV2 and TRBJ1-2): EPEVTQTPSHQVTQMGQEVILRCVPISNHLYFYWYRQILGQKVEFLVSFYNNEISEKSEIFDDQFSVERPDGSNFTLKIRSTKLEDSAMYFCASSSDRNYGYTFGSGTRLTVV.